These T cell receptor beta chains were read from a single sample in a study of T-cell reconstitution after alpha-beta-depleted transplantation in children. TCRdb called the PCR reads again in MiXCR, with one record for every CDR3 protein. Here the sample spans about 500,000 distinct CDR3 sequences, more than 9.5% being singletons. The sample consisted of PBMCs, mostly from graft donor cells, taken 180 days after TCRalphabeta/CD19-depleted stem cell transplant. The receptors shown here come from a female patient aged 2 to 10 who had a stem cell transplant for aplastic anemia, so the T cells may come from the graft donor. Both conserved end residues are part of each CDR3. D genes are given only for firm matches. Size is omitted from some rows. Given values are once, few, many or a class for expanded clones.

len,j_gene,abundance,d_gene,v_gene,CDR3nt,CDR3aa
14,TRBJ2-5,NA,TRBD2,TRBV7-6,TGTGCCAGCAGTAAACTAGCGGACCAAGAGACCCAGTACTTC,CASSKLADQETQYF
17,TRBJ1-1,few,NA,TRBV5-1,TGCGCCAGCAGCTTAACAATGGAGAAACGGATGAACACTGAAGCTTTCTTT,CASSLTMEKRMNTEAFF
18,TRBJ2-3,NA,TRBD2,TRBV12-3/TRBV12-4,TGTGCCTGCAGTTTAGAACTTGGACTAGCGGAAAAGACAGATACGCAGTATTTT,CACSLELGLAEKTDTQYF
13,TRBJ2-3,NA,NA,TRBV11-2,TGTGCCAGCAGCTCTGAGAGCACAGATACGCAGTATTTT,CASSSESTDTQYF
14,TRBJ2-3,many,NA,TRBV5-1,TGCGCCAGCAGCTCCGGGACTGTCACAGATACGCAGTATTTT,CASSSGTVTDTQYF
14,TRBJ2-7,few,TRBD1,TRBV28,TGTGCCATCAAGATCGGGACAGGGATGGGAGAGCAGTACTTC,CAIKIGTGMGEQYF
14,TRBJ2-1,few,NA,TRBV25-1,TGTGCCAGCAAATCAGGTAGCTCCTACAATGAGCAGTTCTTC,CASKSGSSYNEQFF
15,TRBJ2-2,NA,TRBD2,TRBV5-1,TGCGCCAGCACCGGGACTAGCGGGCCCACCGGGGAGCTGTTTTTT,CASTGTSGPTGELFF
13,TRBJ2-7,NA,NA,TRBV20-1,TGCAGTGCTAGAGTACAGGGTATCTACGAGCAGTACTTC,CSARVQGIYEQYF
13,TRBJ1-1,NA,NA,TRBV29-1,TGCAGCGTTTTGGTGGTGACGAACACTGAAGCTTTCTTT,CSVLVVTNTEAFF
15,TRBJ2-5,few,NA,TRBV7-2,TGTGCCAGCAGCCCGAACTCGTCGGACGGAGAGACCCAGTACTTC,CASSPNSSDGETQYF
13,TRBJ2-7,many,NA,TRBV9,TGTGCCAGCAGCGTAGAGCCAGCCCTGGAGCAGTACTTC,CASSVEPALEQYF
14,TRBJ1-1,few,NA,TRBV7-9,TGTGCCAGCACGGACAACGACATGAACACTGAAGCTTTCTTT,CASTDNDMNTEAFF
16,TRBJ2-3,NA,TRBD2,TRBV7-2,TGTGCCAGCAGCTTAAGTCTAGCGGGAGGAGCAGATACGCAGTATTTT,CASSLSLAGGADTQYF
15,TRBJ2-1,few,TRBD2,TRBV9,TGTGCCAGCAGCATCGGCGGGACTAGCGGTTATGAGCAGTTCTTC,CASSIGGTSGYEQFF
14,TRBJ2-2,few,NA,TRBV3-1,TGTGCCAGCAGCTTTGGAGGGGGGTCCGGGGAGCTGTTTTTT,CASSFGGGSGELFF
15,TRBJ2-1,many,NA,TRBV12-3/TRBV12-4,TGTGCCAGCGAACCCGGTGGGAAGGGCTACAATGAGCAGTTCTTC,CASEPGGKGYNEQFF
17,TRBJ2-1,NA,TRBD2,TRBV19,TGTGCCAGTAGTATAGATACGAACGGGAGGGCCTACAATGAGCAGTTCTTC,CASSIDTNGRAYNEQFF
12,TRBJ2-5,NA,NA,TRBV20-1,TGCAGTGCTAGACCCCCTGGGGAGACCCAGTACTTC,CSARPPGETQYF
12,TRBJ2-7,NA,NA,TRBV20-1,TGCAGTGCCAGGGGCAGGGATTACGAGCAGTACTTC,CSARGRDYEQYF
16,TRBJ2-1,few,TRBD2,TRBV7-8,TGTGCCAGCAGCCGGGTGGCGAGCGGGAGCAACAATGAGCAGTTCTTC,CASSRVASGSNNEQFF
17,TRBJ2-3,NA,TRBD1,TRBV10-3,TGTGCCATCAGTGAAGGGACAGGGGGCGCGCGGACAGATACGCAGTATTTT,CAISEGTGGARTDTQYF
15,TRBJ1-5,NA,NA,TRBV6-2/TRBV6-3,TGTGCCAGCAGTTATCACCAGAATAGCAATCAGCCCCAGCATTTT,CASSYHQNSNQPQHF
16,TRBJ1-2,NA,NA,TRBV4-3,TGCGCCAGCAGCCAAGATAAGTACAGGGTCTACTATGGCTACACCTTC,CASSQDKYRVYYGYTF
15,TRBJ1-1,few,NA,TRBV5-1,TGCGCCAGCAGCTTGGACCCTGCGGGGGGCACTGAAGCTTTCTTT,CASSLDPAGGTEAFF
14,TRBJ1-5,NA,NA,TRBV6-1,TGTGCCAGCAGCGCCGTTTATAGCAATCAGCCCCAGCATTTT,CASSAVYSNQPQHF
14,TRBJ2-1,NA,TRBD2,TRBV20-1,TGCAGTGCACACCTAGGGCGGGAGATCGATGAGCAGTTCTTC,CSAHLGREIDEQFF
15,TRBJ1-5,few,TRBD1,TRBV15,TGTGCCACCAGCGTACAGGGGGCCAGCAATCAGCCCCAGCATTTT,CATSVQGASNQPQHF
17,TRBJ2-2,few,NA,TRBV4-1,TGCGCCAGCAGCCAAGATAGGGGGGAGGCGAACACCGGGGAGCTGTTTTTT,CASSQDRGEANTGELFF
14,TRBJ1-1,NA,NA,TRBV7-2,TGTGCCAGCAGCTTCTCGGGGGGAGCCACTGAAGCTTTCTTT,CASSFSGGATEAFF
16,TRBJ2-7,few,NA,TRBV28,TGTGCCAGCAGTTTACCATCGACAGGAAGCACCTACGAGCAGTACTTC,CASSLPSTGSTYEQYF
16,TRBJ2-2,few,NA,TRBV5-1,TGCGCCAGCAGCTTGGATGGGAGACGGGACACCGGGGAGCTGTTTTTT,CASSLDGRRDTGELFF
14,TRBJ2-7,few,TRBD1,TRBV7-2,TGTGCCAGCAGCGGACAGGGTCTATCCTACGAGCAGTACTTC,CASSGQGLSYEQYF
12,TRBJ2-1,NA,NA,TRBV20-1,TGCAGTGCTAGCGGGAGTCGAAATGAGCAGTTCTTC,CSASGSRNEQFF
13,TRBJ1-1,few,NA,TRBV4-3,TGCGCCAGCAGCCAAGAGGGACTCGTTGAAGCTTTCTTT,CASSQEGLVEAFF
13,TRBJ2-7,NA,TRBD1,TRBV2,TGTGCCAGCCAAGGGACAGCCTGGCTCGAGCAGTACTTC,CASQGTAWLEQYF
15,TRBJ2-1,few,NA,TRBV5-1,TGCGCCAGCAGCCCCCCGGCTAGCGCGAACAATGAGCAGTTCTTC,CASSPPASANNEQFF
15,TRBJ1-4,many,TRBD1,TRBV7-2,TGTGCCAGCAGCCTGGGACAGGGTACTAATGAAAAACTGTTTTTT,CASSLGQGTNEKLFF
14,TRBJ2-1,NA,TRBD2,TRBV7-1,TGTGCCAGCAACTCATCCGGGAGGCACAATGAGCAGTTCTTC,CASNSSGRHNEQFF
14,TRBJ1-3,NA,NA,TRBV20-1,TGCAGTGCTAGAGTGGGGACGGATGGAAACACCATATATTTT,CSARVGTDGNTIYF
17,TRBJ1-4,few,TRBD1,TRBV7-9,TGTGCCAGCAGCTCATCAGGACAGGGCGCAACTAATGAAAAACTGTTTTTT,CASSSSGQGATNEKLFF
14,TRBJ1-1,few,NA,TRBV3-1,TGTGCCAGCAGCCGTTGGAACATGAACACTGAAGCTTTCTTT,CASSRWNMNTEAFF
17,TRBJ1-5,NA,NA,TRBV15,TGTGCCACCAGCAGAGGCGGGGGGGCGGAAGTGGATCAGCCCCAGCATTTT,CATSRGGGAEVDQPQHF
14,TRBJ2-1,NA,NA,TRBV29-1,TGCAGCGTTGCGACATTGGCGGGGTACAATGAGCAGTTCTTC,CSVATLAGYNEQFF
13,TRBJ1-4,NA,NA,TRBV29-1,TGCAGCGTTGACGTGGCCCCCTCGGAAAAACTGTTTTTT,CSVDVAPSEKLFF
19,TRBJ2-1,NA,TRBD2,TRBV7-3,TGTGCCAGCAGCCCAACCCGGGTCCGGACAGCGGGAGACTACAATGAGCAGTTCTTC,CASSPTRVRTAGDYNEQFF
15,TRBJ2-4,NA,NA,TRBV4-3,TGCGCCAGCAGCCGGAGTGGGGGGGCCAAAAACATTCAGTACTTC,CASSRSGGAKNIQYF
16,TRBJ2-3,few,NA,TRBV3-1,TGTGCCAGCAGCCAAGGGAAGGAGGGGACCACAGATACGCAGTATTTT,CASSQGKEGTTDTQYF
17,TRBJ1-3,NA,TRBD1,TRBV5-1,TGCGCCAGCAGCATGTCCGGGACAGGGGATTCGGGAAACACCATATATTTT,CASSMSGTGDSGNTIYF
15,TRBJ2-7,few,TRBD2,TRBV20-1,TGCAGTGCTAGAGATCGCGAGACTAGCGCCTACGAGCAGTACTTC,CSARDRETSAYEQYF
13,TRBJ1-5,NA,NA,TRBV25-1,TGTGCCAGCAGTGAATCGGGCAGACAGCCCCAGCATTTT,CASSESGRQPQHF
14,TRBJ2-7,many,TRBD1,TRBV18,TGTGCCAGCTCTGCCGGGACAGGTCAGTACGAGCAGTACTTC,CASSAGTGQYEQYF
16,TRBJ2-7,few,TRBD2,TRBV20-1,TGCAGTGCTAGAGATCGTGAGAGCGGGAGATGGTACGAGCAGTACTTC,CSARDRESGRWYEQYF
14,TRBJ1-1,few,TRBD1,TRBV7-9,TGTGCCAGCAGACGACAGGGCTCAGGGACTGAAGCTTTCTTT,CASRRQGSGTEAFF
12,TRBJ1-4,NA,NA,TRBV29-1,TGCAGCGTTGGGGAAAGAGGGGAAAAACTGTTTTTT,CSVGERGEKLFF
15,TRBJ2-3,NA,NA,TRBV27,TGTGCCAGCAGTTTGGCTAGTGGCGGGGTAGATACGCAGTATTTT,CASSLASGGVDTQYF
16,TRBJ2-1,few,NA,TRBV20-1,TGCAGTGCTAGAGCTCACCCTAGGGCTTCTCACAATGAGCAGTTCTTC,CSARAHPRASHNEQFF
15,TRBJ1-5,NA,TRBD1,TRBV5-1,TGCGCCAGCAGCCCCTCAGGGGGCTACAATCAGCCCCAGCATTTT,CASSPSGGYNQPQHF
14,TRBJ2-5,NA,TRBD1,TRBV10-3,TGTGCCATCAGCCCGGACAGGTTGCAAGAGACCCAGTACTTC,CAISPDRLQETQYF